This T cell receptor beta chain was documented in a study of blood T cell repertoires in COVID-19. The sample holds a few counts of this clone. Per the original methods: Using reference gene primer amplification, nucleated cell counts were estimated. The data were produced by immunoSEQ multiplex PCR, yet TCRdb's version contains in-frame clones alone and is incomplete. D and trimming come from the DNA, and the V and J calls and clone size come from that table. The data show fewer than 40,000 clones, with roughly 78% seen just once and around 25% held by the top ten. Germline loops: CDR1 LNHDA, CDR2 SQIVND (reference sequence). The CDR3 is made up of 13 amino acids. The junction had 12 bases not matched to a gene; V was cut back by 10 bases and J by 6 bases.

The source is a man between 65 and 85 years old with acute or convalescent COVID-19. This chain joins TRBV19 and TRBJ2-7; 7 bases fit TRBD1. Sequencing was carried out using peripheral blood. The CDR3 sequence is CATAYRGYGEQYF. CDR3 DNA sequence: TGTGCCACCGCTTACAGGGGCTACGGCGAGCAGTACTTC.